Reported below is one T cell receptor (beta chain). The CDR3 runs to 13 residues. Trimming took off 5 bases at V and 5 bases at J, with 12 bases between the two ends. Germline values: CDR1 SGHTA, CDR2 FQGTGA. This table comes from immunoSEQ multiplex PCR, and its TCRdb copy is limited to in-frame clones, with some not included. In the table there are around 350,000 clones, about 88% of which are singletons. These data belong to a study of blood T cell repertoires in COVID-19. The chain carries TRBV7-3 and TRBJ1-2; no reliable D call. The sequenced sample was peripheral blood. The sequence came from a human donor in a cohort sampled during active COVID-19. The CDR3 reads CASSAQDQYGYTF. The CDR3 bases are TGTGCCAGCAGCGCCCAGGATCAGTATGGCTACACCTTC.